A single sample gave rise to the 26 T cell receptor beta chains below, sequenced in a study of cytomegalovirus exposure and HLA in healthy donors. Measured with immunoSEQ multiplex PCR; TCRdb has only the in-frame clones, and not every one. The sample lists 200,000 to 300,000 clones, 80% to 90% occurring once. Sequenced: PBMCs. These receptors were taken from a young man in good health and CMV-seronegative.

This chain joins TRBV7-9 and TRBJ1-5, with TRBD1 as a possible D gene (5 bases). V was clipped by 6 bases and J by 7 bases, with 19 bases between them. The CDR3 covers 15 residues. CDR1 SEHNR and CDR2 FQNEAQ come from the germline V gene (reference sequence). Written as DNA, the CDR3 is TGTGCCAGCAGTCCGCCGGGGGATCGTTGGCAGCCCCAGCATTTT. Residues: CASSPPGDRWQPQHF.

In its sample, this clone was seen once. The chain carries TRBV28 and TRBJ2-7; 11 bases are shared with TRBD2. The CDR3 has 16 residues. The J segment lost 1 base and the V segment lost 5 bases, leaving 7 bases of the junction unmatched. In germline, CDR1 is MDHEN, CDR2 SYDVKM. CDR3 in amino acids: CASSQSGTSGSYEQYF. As DNA, the CDR3 is TGTGCCAGCAGTCAATCCGGGACTAGCGGTTCCTACGAGCAGTACTTC.

The chain carries TRBV7-4 and TRBJ2-1; D call uncertain. The CDR3 extends over 14 amino acids. Per the germline V gene, CDR1 is SGHVT and CDR2 is SQSDAQ. Between the trimmed V and J ends, which lost 7 bases and 5 bases, there was a span of 15 bases. As DNA, the CDR3 is TGTGCCAGCACCGAGAAACCGTGCCACAATGAGCAGTTCTTC. It encodes CASTEKPCHNEQFF.

The chain links TRBV5-4 to TRBJ1-1, with TRBD1 matching over 8 bases. This CDR3 is 14 amino acids long. Germline trimming cut 4 bases from V and 3 bases from J; bases unmatched to any gene: 5. Germline CDR1 is SGHNT and CDR2 is YYREEE (reference sequence). The CDR3 region is CASSAQGEDTEAFF. In DNA form, the CDR3 reads TGTGCCAGCAGCGCACAGGGGGAGGACACTGAAGCTTTCTTT. Drawing the rest from reference TRBV5-4 and TRBJ1-1, the complete variable domain is ETGVTQSPTHLIKTRGQQVTLRCSSQSGHNTVSWYQQALGQGPQFIFQYYREEENGRGNFPPRFSGLQFPNYSSELNVNALELDDSALYLCASSAQGEDTEAFFGQGTRLTVV.

CDR3 loop: CASSQLSHGAEGNQETQYF. The CDR3 DNA reads as TGTGCCAGCAGCCAATTGAGTCACGGGGCGGAGGGCAACCAAGAGACCCAGTACTTC. The rearrangement uses TRBV4-2 and TRBJ2-5; D might be TRBD2 (6 bases). The CDR3 has 19 residues. Deletions cut 2 bases from V and 0 bases from J, with 22 bases between. The germline gives CDR1 LGHNA, CDR2 YNFKEQ.

In DNA, the CDR3 is TGTGCCAGCAGCGCCCGGCGAGTAGCGGGAGCGGACGAGCAGTACTTC. Its protein is CASSARRVAGADEQYF. The chain uses TRBV7-3 and TRBJ2-7; TRBD2 matches 9 bases. The CDR3 is 16 amino acids. Germline CDR1 SGHTA, CDR2 FQGTGA. After removal of 5 bases from V and 5 bases from J, the junction contained 13 bases not matched to a gene.

This rearrangement joins TRBV4-2 to TRBJ1-6, with D possibly matching TRBD1 (5 bases). There are 16 residues in the CDR3. Germline values: CDR1 LGHNA, CDR2 YNFKEQ. Between the trimmed V and J ends, which lost 1 base and 7 bases, there was a span of 14 bases. Written as DNA, the CDR3 is TGTGCCAGCAGCCAAGGGACTGGGGGGAAAAATTCACCCCTCCACTTT. Protein sequence: CASSQGTGGKNSPLHF.

J is TRBJ2-3 and V is TRBV10-1; weak D call: TRBD1 (6 bases). There are 15 residues in the CDR3. Trimming shortened V by 2 bases and J by 2 bases, and 11 bases separated the two germline ends. The germline CDR1 and CDR2 sequences are WNHNN and SYGVQD (reference sequence). The CDR3 protein is CASSEDRRPTDTQYF. The CDR3 bases are TGCGCCAGCAGTGAGGACAGGAGACCCACAGATACGCAGTATTTT.

CDR3 bases: TGTGCCAGCAGCCCGCCCGGGACTAGGAGTGACAATGAGCAGTTCTTC. As protein: CASSPPGTRSDNEQFF. This chain connects TRBV7-2 to TRBJ2-1, with 8 bases lining up with TRBD2. This CDR3 spans 16 amino acids. V dropped 5 bases and J dropped 5; count of bases not matched to a gene: 11. Germline V lookup: CDR1 SGHTA, CDR2 FQGNSA.

Only one count was recorded for this clone. This rearrangement joins TRBV9 to TRBJ2-3, with D uncertain. The CDR3 is 16 residues long. Germline values: CDR1 SGDLS, CDR2 YYNGEE. The V end was cut by 0 bases, the J end by 2 bases, with 13 bases between. The CDR3 DNA is TGTGCCAGCAGCGTAGGGCCACCCATAAACACAGATACGCAGTATTTT. Its protein is CASSVGPPINTDTQYF.

The chain couples TRBV4-3 to TRBJ2-6, with D possibly TRBD1 on 6 matching bases. The germline V gene encodes CDR1 LGHNA and CDR2 YSLEER. This CDR3 has 17 residues. The germline V and J ends were trimmed by 2 bases and 0 bases, with 11 bases remaining between them. The CDR3 DNA reads TGCGCCAGCAGCCAAATTCAGGGGTACTCTGGGGCCAACGTCCTGACTTTC. Protein: CASSQIQGYSGANVLTF.

The chain couples TRBV4-2 to TRBJ2-1, with D hard to call. This CDR3 contains 14 residues. Looked up from germline, CDR1 is LGHNA and CDR2 is YNFKEQ. The V end lost 2 bases, the J end lost 2 bases, and 7 bases lay between the germline ends. The CDR3 region is CASSQLGTYNEQFF. The CDR3 coding sequence is TGTGCCAGCAGCCAACTAGGTACCTACAATGAGCAGTTCTTC.

The CDR3 DNA reads as TGCGCCAGCAGCCAAGTAGCGGGACCCTACGAGCAGTACTTC. Its protein is CASSQVAGPYEQYF. The chain links TRBV4-3 to TRBJ2-7; TRBD2 matches 8 bases. Germline V lookup: CDR1 LGHNA, CDR2 YSLEER. The V gene end was trimmed by 1 base and the J gene end by 2 bases; junction bases not matched to a gene: 1. The CDR3 extends over 14 amino acids.

The genes are TRBV5-1 and TRBJ2-2; 10 bases fit TRBD1. The junction had 6 bases not matched to a gene; V was cut back by 4 bases and J by 6 bases. The CDR3 loop spans 15 amino acids. CDR1 and CDR2 from the germline V gene are SGHRS and YFSETQ. The CDR3 coding sequence is TGCGCCAGCAGCCTCGGGACAGGGGTGTCCGGGGAGCTGTTTTTT. This codes for CASSLGTGVSGELFF.

The chain joins TRBV7-2 to TRBJ2-7; 11 bases line up with TRBD1. Germline V lookup: CDR1 SGHTA, CDR2 FQGNSA. CDR3 length: 13 amino acids. After removal of 4 bases from V and 6 bases from J, the junction contained 2 bases not matched to a gene. The CDR3 reads CASSSDRGREQYF. The CDR3 region has the DNA TGTGCCAGCAGCTCGGACAGGGGGCGCGAGCAGTACTTC. Complete variable domain (other parts from reference TRBV7-2 and TRBJ2-7): GAGVSQSPSNKVTEKGKDVELRCDPISGHTALYWYRQSLGQGLEFLIYFQGNSAPDKSGLPSDRFSAERTGGSVSTLTIQRTQQEDSAVYLCASSSDRGREQYFGPGTRLTVT.

The chain employs TRBV2 and TRBJ1-5, with D possibly being TRBD1 (6 bases). The germline gives CDR1 SNHLY, CDR2 FYNNEI. V lost 7 bases and J lost 3, with 10 bases in between. This CDR3 contains 13 residues. The CDR3 nucleotides read TGTGCCAGCAAGAGGGACAACAATCAGCCCCAGCATTTT. Its protein product is CASKRDNNQPQHF.

CDR3 DNA sequence: TGTGCCAGCAGTTTTGAGGGCCAAGGTCATGAAAAACTGTTTTTT. Its translation: CASSFEGQGHEKLFF. The J gene is TRBJ1-4, the V gene TRBV27; D ambiguous. The ends were cut back, 3 bases at V and 6 bases at J, with 14 bases in the middle. Germline V gives CDR1 MNHEY, CDR2 SMNVEV (reference sequence). This CDR3 contains 15 residues.

The rearrangement joins TRBV5-4 to TRBJ2-1; D perhaps matches TRBD1 (6 bases). Trimming removed 5 bases at V and 5 bases at J, with 11 bases between. CDR1 and CDR2 from the germline V gene are SGHNT and YYREEE (reference sequence). This CDR3 has 13 amino acids. The CDR3: CASRMGAHNEQFF. The DNA for the CDR3 is TGTGCCAGCAGGATGGGGGCACACAATGAGCAGTTCTTC.

The J gene is TRBJ2-1, the V gene TRBV7-2; a possible D gene is TRBD1 (5 bases). This CDR3 has 16 amino acids. V gave up 1 base and J gave up 6 bases, with 16 bases separating them. The germline gives CDR1 SGHTA, CDR2 FQGNSA. The CDR3 loop is CASSLEVRVVGNEQFF. CDR3 DNA sequence: TGTGCCAGCAGCTTAGAAGTCAGGGTGGTGGGCAATGAGCAGTTCTTC.

The J gene is TRBJ1-1, the V gene TRBV5-1; 8 positions agree with TRBD1. Germline assignment: CDR1 SGHRS and CDR2 YFSETQ. V was clipped by 4 bases and J by 6 bases; unmatched bases: 5. CDR3 length equals 13 residues. DNA of the CDR3: TGCGCCAGCAGCCCGCAGGGGGCAGCTGAAGCTTTCTTT. It codes for CASSPQGAAEAFF.

J is TRBJ2-7 and V is TRBV28, with D uncertain. Germline CDR1 reads MDHEN; CDR2 reads SYDVKM. This CDR3 spans 12 amino acids. CDR3 sequence: CAVLANTYEQYF. DNA for the CDR3: TGTGCAGTCCTTGCCAACACCTACGAGCAGTACTTC.

The chain combines TRBV28 with TRBJ2-7, with D perhaps TRBD1 (6 bases). Trimming shortened V by 4 bases and J by 1 base, and 11 bases separated the two germline ends. CDR1 and CDR2 from the germline V gene are MDHEN and SYDVKM. The CDR3 is 14 amino acids. Here the CDR3 DNA reads TGTGCCAGCAGTTCGCCAGGGGAATCCTACGAGCAGTACTTC. Protein sequence: CASSSPGESYEQYF. Full variable domain (missing parts from reference TRBV28 and TRBJ2-7): DVKVTQSSRYLVKRTGEKVFLECVQDMDHENMFWYRQDPGLGLRLIYFSYDVKMKEKGDIPEGYSVSREKKERFSLILESASTNQTSMYLCASSSPGESYEQYFGPGTRLTVT.

This clone appeared a single time. This chain links TRBV27 with TRBJ2-3; D might be TRBD2 (6 bases). Germline V gene lookup returns CDR1 MNHEY and CDR2 SMNVEV (reference sequence). With 8 bases removed from V and 5 bases from J, the gap between germline ends came to 17 bases. CDR3 length: 14 amino acids. CDR3 amino acids: CASESASEGDTQYF. CDR3 DNA sequence: TGTGCCAGCGAGTCGGCTAGCGAGGGAGATACGCAGTATTTT.

V gene TRBV28 combines with J gene TRBJ2-5; D call uncertain. V lost 6 bases to trimming and J lost 1 base, with 12 bases between them. The CDR3 consists of 14 residues. The germline CDR1 and CDR2 sequences are MDHEN and SYDVKM. CDR3 amino acids: CASRARIRQETQYF. In DNA form, the CDR3 reads TGTGCCAGCAGGGCCAGGATCCGCCAAGAGACCCAGTACTTC.

This clone was seen just once. The rearrangement uses TRBV5-1 and TRBJ2-5; TRBD1 agrees at 7 bases. Germline values: CDR1 SGHRS, CDR2 YFSETQ. The ends lost 5 bases at V and 5 bases at J; junction bases unmatched: 6. This CDR3 is 13 amino acids long. CDR3 coding DNA: TGCGCCAGCAGTACAGGGGAAAGGGAGACCCAGTACTTC. This codes for CASSTGERETQYF.

In DNA form, the CDR3 reads TGTGCCAGCAGCCCACCTAGCGGGAGGGTGACCTACGAGCAGTACTTC. Residues: CASSPPSGRVTYEQYF. The chain uses TRBV7-2 and TRBJ2-7; 12 bases match TRBD2. The trim removed 5 bases at V and 2 bases at J, leaving 7 bases unmatched. CDR3 size: 16 residues. CDR1 SGHTA and CDR2 FQGNSA come from the germline V gene.